These 7 T cell receptor beta chains were sequenced from one sample in a study of blood T cells in healthy people across ages. Through a sample-barcoded 5' primer and a J-beta primer mix, a second PCR was run for 7 to 11 cycles. TCRdb independently ran MiXCR on the 5' RACE reads; one entry per CDR3 protein. The sample includes over 1,500,000 distinct CDR3 sequences, around 40% seen only once; the top ten take about 23%. The source material was blood. These receptors came from a human donor in good health.

The sample holds a few counts of this clonotype. The chain joins TRBV20-1 to TRBJ2-1; no clear D gene. The CDR3 contains 13 residues. Trimming removed 1 base at V and 9 bases at J, with 13 bases between. The germline V gene has CDR1 DFQATT and CDR2 SNEGSKA (reference sequence). CDR3 DNA sequence: TGCAGTGCTAGAGTCTGGCGGTCGCGTGAGCAGTTCTTC. Translation gives CSARVWRSREQFF.

About this clonotype itself: One end of the junction fails to match germline, which may point to a read error. The chain uses TRBV7-9 and TRBJ1-6; 8 nucleotides align to TRBD1. Germline-derived CDR1 and CDR2 are SEHNR and FQNEAQ (reference sequence). CDR3 length: 15 residues. As DNA, the CDR3 is TGTGCCAGCAGCTGCATCGGACAGGGTAATTCACCCTTCCACTTT. This codes for CASSCIGQGNSPFHF.

J is TRBJ1-5 and V is TRBV19; D not resolved. V lost 5 bases, J lost 2 bases, and 22 bases lay in between. Germline V CDR1 and CDR2: LNHDA, SQIVND (reference sequence). The CDR3 consists of 18 residues. The CDR3 nucleotides are TGTGCCAGTAGTCACGCCAGGCAAAGGTTGAGGGGCAATCAGCCCCAGCATTTT. Translating it yields CASSHARQRLRGNQPQHF.

The chain uses TRBV10-3 and TRBJ2-7; D may be TRBD1 (6 bases). This CDR3 has 15 amino acids. Germline CDR1 ENHRY, CDR2 SYGVKD. Deletions cut 2 bases from V and 3 bases from J, with 14 bases between. The CDR3, as DNA: TGTGCCATCAGTGAGGAAAAGGGGGTAGGCTACGAGCAGTACTTC. Amino acids: CAISEEKGVGYEQYF.

Comments on this clonotype: It may be a read error: a sequence one base away is much more abundant. The chain is built from TRBV7-8 and TRBJ1-6; 9 positions match TRBD1. V shed 5 bases, J shed 8 bases, and the junction held 4 bases outside the gene matches. Germline values: CDR1 SGHVS, CDR2 FQNEAQ. The CDR3 is 14 residues long. CDR3 residues: CASSPGTGYSPLHF. CDR3 in DNA: TGTGCCAGCAGCCCCGGGACAGGGTATTCACCCCTCCACTTT.

There are a few counts of this clonotype. This chain uses TRBV18 with TRBJ2-7; 7 bases line up with TRBD1. The V gene end was trimmed by 1 base and the J gene end by 2 bases; junction bases not matched to a gene: 5. The CDR3 is 15 amino acids. The germline gives CDR1 KGHSH, CDR2 LQKENI. The CDR3 bases are TGTGCCAGCTCACCACACCGGGACAGTACCTACGAGCAGTACTTC. Amino acid sequence: CASSPHRDSTYEQYF.

This chain connects TRBV4-2 to TRBJ1-1; D gene uncertain. V shed 1 base and J shed 11 bases, with 17 bases lying between them. The germline gives CDR1 LGHNA, CDR2 YNFKEQ. The CDR3 spans 14 residues. CDR3 nucleotide sequence: TGTGCCAGCAGCCAAGTTGAGACACCTCATTTGGCTTTCTTT. Its protein product is CASSQVETPHLAFF.